One TCR beta chain is described in this entry. Its antigen is still unknown. The CDR3 does not close with the conserved phenylalanine or tryptophan, likely indicating a read error. Germline loops: CDR1 LGHNA, CDR2 YSLEER. V was cut by 1 base and J by 3 bases, with 7 bases left in between. The CDR3 is 15 residues long. A constant-region primer primed TCR beta cDNA synthesis from roughly 510 ng of total RNA. What produced the TCR beta libraries was three nested multiplex PCR rounds using slightly modified ARM-PCR. A C-beta reverse primer and TRBV1-TRBV30 forward primers served in each of the first two PCR rounds, at about 9 cycles apiece. TCRdb passed the multiplex PCR reads through MiXCR, listing each CDR3 protein once. This sample has 99,000 or so distinct CDR3 sequences; around 83% occur once, and the top ten carry around 21%. This specimen belongs to a study of tumor-infiltrating lymphocytes in primary liver carcinoma. Study-level results: Tumor-adjacent and tumor-blood pairs showed less overlap than tumor region pairs. When set against blood, tumors had a significantly higher top-250-clone fraction (p = 0.039).

Starting material for RNA and DNA co-extraction consisted of roughly 19-30 mg of unsorted bulk tissue. Enrolled patients were chronically infected with HBV and treatment-naive. Every tumor sample held more than 85% viable tumor cells. The sample consisted of liver tumor tissue from sampling region 3. Subset in this sample: tumor region T3, left-lateral pole. This chain connects TRBV4-3 to TRBJ1-6; D unclear. The receptor was isolated from a man in his forties with primary liver carcinoma and hepatitis B virus infection. DNA of the CDR3: TGCGCCAGCAGCCAAGTACAGCTCTATAATTCACCCCTCCACCCT. The encoded protein is CASSQVQLYNSPLHP.